The 2 T cell receptor beta chains listed next were all sequenced from one sample in a study of T cells after yellow fever vaccination. Each CDR3 protein gets one entry after TCRdb re-called the 5' RACE reads with MiXCR. Among hundreds of thousands of distinct CDR3 sequences listed, over 9% were seen once. The sample consisted of PBMCs, taken on the day of the yellow fever booster vaccination. The receptors were gathered from a man younger than 40 who received the YFV17D yellow fever vaccine.

This clonotype occurred many times. The V call is TRBV4-3, the J call TRBJ2-7; 8 bases match TRBD2. Germline V gives CDR1 LGHNA, CDR2 YSLEER. CDR3 length: 16 residues. V dropped 0 bases and J dropped 3; count of bases not matched to a gene: 7. In nucleotides, the CDR3 is TGCGCCAGCAGCCAAGATAGCGGAGCGGGAGACTACGAGCAGTACTTC. The encoded protein is CASSQDSGAGDYEQYF.

This clonotype was detected only a few times. Relative to the germline gene, one junction end is altered; a read error may explain this. This rearrangement joins TRBV6-2 or TRBV6-3 to TRBJ2-7, with D possibly matching TRBD2 (5 bases). Germline V gene data show CDR1 as MNHEY and CDR2 as SVGEGT. CDR3 length equals 12 residues. This CDR3 reads CASSPSGLGHFF. The CDR3 DNA sequence: TGTGCCAGCAGTCCAAGCGGACTTGGGCACTTCTTC.